This T cell receptor beta chain was sequenced in a study of shared clonotypes between healthy human individuals. General study points: Shared clonotypes: 4.5% to 5% naive CD4, 3% to 3.5% naive CD8, 2% to 2.5% memory CD4, roughly 0.4% memory CD8. Sample collection involved blood only; tissue repertoires are likely different.

Naivety among CD8 cells was defined by CD45RO negativity and positive CCR7 selection, thereby excluding terminally differentiated effector memory CD45RA+ cells. A note on this clone: Its antigen is not identified.

J gave up 5 bases and V 0 bases, and 6 bases lay outside the gene matches. This CDR3 is 15 amino acids long. Germline loops: CDR1 MNHEY, CDR2 SVGAGI. As processed by the authors: Quality scores were absent from the junction-only immunoSEQ sequences, so filtering differed. Assay used: immunoSEQ multiplex PCR; TCRdb lists only in-frame clones, some missing. The DNA was the basis for D and trimming; V, J and clone size are from that table. The data show approximately 1.9 million clones, about 94% seen once. This receptor was taken from a man younger than 35 in good health. Some clones in this sample may be carry-over from other donors' samples. The rearrangement joins TRBV6-5 to TRBJ2-7; 8 nucleotides line up with TRBD1. The sequenced sample was naive CD8+ T cells from PBMCs. The CDR3 reads CASSYSGNRGDEQYF. The CDR3 DNA follows: TGTGCCAGCAGTTACTCCGGGAACAGGGGGGACGAGCAGTACTTC.